This entry describes one TCR beta chain. Its specificity is unknown. One end of the junction is discordant with germline, which a read error may explain. The data are from a study of metastatic and nonmetastatic thyroid tumors. As for the study in general: Across peripheral blood and tumor or nodule tissue samples taken from malignant and benign thyroid patients, the repertoires were compared with one another. Study-level findings and limits: Malignant thyroid tumors reportedly had TCR beta diversity that was significantly higher than in benign nodules, in blood and tumor.

TCRdb re-called the PCR reads through MiXCR. This table holds over 55,000 clones, 25% to 30% found once. This CDR3 comprises 14 residues. Germline V gene data show CDR1 as GTSNPN and CDR2 as SVGIG (reference sequence). Thyroid surgery was preceded by no treatment in any patient. The sample comprised blood. The chain uses TRBV30 and TRBJ1-6; D is undetermined. The TCR sequence derives from a female donor with papillary thyroid cancer or a benign thyroid nodule (not recorded which). Some clones in this sample may be carry-over from other donors' samples. CDR3 region: CAWQPGSYNSPLHF. The CDR3 DNA is TGTGCCTGGCAACCCGGGTCATATAATTCACCCCTCCATTTT.